The 18 T cell receptor beta chains presented below share a single source sample, sequenced in a study of OX40 agonist ivuxolimab in advanced cancers. TCRdb keeps only in-frame clones here, not all; method: immunoSEQ multiplex PCR. This sample has some 61,000 clones, with roughly nine tenths found just once. The material sequenced was CD4+ or CD8+ T cells sorted from blood, taken in a trial of the OX40 agonist ivuxolimab. The receptors derive from an adult with an advanced solid tumor such as melanoma, head and neck, liver or kidney cancer.

This chain connects TRBV11-2 to TRBJ2-5; maybe TRBD2 (5 bases). Germline V lookup: CDR1 SGHAT, CDR2 FQNNGV. The germline V and J ends were trimmed by 1 base and 5 bases, with 8 bases remaining between them. The CDR3 is made up of 13 amino acids. The CDR3 bases are TGTGCCAGCAGCTTAGCGGGGTCCGAGACCCAGTACTTC. Residues: CASSLAGSETQYF.

The chain links TRBV18 to TRBJ1-1; tentatively, D is TRBD1 (5 bases). V was shortened by 3 bases and J by 2 bases, with 7 bases between the two germline ends. Germline V gene sequence: CDR1 KGHSH, CDR2 LQKENI. The CDR3 is made up of 13 amino acids. The CDR3: CASSPGTNTEAFF. The CDR3 region has the DNA TGTGCCAGCTCACCCGGGACTAACACTGAAGCTTTCTTT.

The V gene is TRBV5-6, the J gene TRBJ1-3, with D possibly matching TRBD1 (5 bases). Germline V gene sequence: CDR1 SGHDT, CDR2 YYEEEE. V gave up 0 bases and J gave up 1 base, with 11 bases separating them. The CDR3 is made up of 16 amino acids. The chain's CDR3 is CASSLEGPGSGNTIYF. CDR3 nucleotides: TGTGCCAGCAGCTTGGAGGGGCCGGGTTCTGGAAACACCATATATTTT.

The CDR3 sequence is CASSLGRGHLTQYF. The CDR3 nucleotides read TGTGCCAGCAGCTTAGGGCGTGGACACCTAACCCAGTACTTC. This sequence joins TRBV11-1 and TRBJ2-5, with D perhaps TRBD1 (5 bases). Germline CDR1 SGHAT, CDR2 FQDESV (reference sequence). V was pared by 1 base and J by 8 bases, with 14 bases between. CDR3 length equals 14 residues.

The chain employs TRBV25-1 and TRBJ2-1; weak D call: TRBD2 (5 bases). CDR1 MGHDK and CDR2 SYGVNS come from the germline V gene. The CDR3 is made up of 13 amino acids. Trimming removed 6 bases from V and 6 bases from J, with 12 bases in between. CDR3 residues: CASREGHTNEQFF. CDR3 nucleotide sequence: TGTGCCAGCAGAGAGGGCCATACCAATGAGCAGTTCTTC.

This chain connects TRBV9 to TRBJ1-1, with TRBD1 identical over 8 bases. CDR3 size: 16 residues. After removal of 3 bases from V and 5 bases from J, the junction contained 12 bases not matched to a gene. CDR1 is SGDLS, CDR2 YYNGEE, per germline. The CDR3 here is CASSEGQGAMGTEAFF. The CDR3 DNA reads as TGTGCCAGCAGCGAGGGGCAGGGGGCTATGGGAACTGAAGCTTTCTTT. Combining the CDR3 with reference TRBV9 and TRBJ1-1 gives the whole variable domain DSGVTQTPKHLITATGQRVTLRCSPRSGDLSVYWYQQSLDQGLQFLIQYYNGEERAKGNILERFSAQQFPDLHSELNLSSLELGDSALYFCASSEGQGAMGTEAFFGQGTRLTVV.

The V and J genes are TRBV5-4 and TRBJ1-1, with D possibly matching TRBD1 (5 bases). There are 14 residues in the CDR3. The germline gives CDR1 SGHNT, CDR2 YYREEE (reference sequence). The V end lost 6 bases, the J end lost 1 base, and 13 bases lay between the germline ends. Here the CDR3 reads CASTLGTANTEAFF. For the CDR3, the DNA is TGTGCCAGCACCTTAGGGACGGCGAACACTGAAGCTTTCTTT.

This chain links TRBV7-8 with TRBJ2-5, with 7 bases aligning to TRBD1. V lost 5 bases and J lost 5; bases outside the gene matches: 11. The CDR3 loop spans 15 amino acids. Germline values: CDR1 SGHVS, CDR2 FQNEAQ. The CDR3 is CASSKRTGGTETQYF. The CDR3 DNA reads TGTGCCAGCAGCAAGAGGACAGGAGGTACGGAGACCCAGTACTTC.

This clone was seen a few times. The V call is TRBV7-3, the J call TRBJ1-3; D not certain. The ends were cut back, 2 bases at V and 4 bases at J, with 9 bases in the middle. Germline CDR1 reads SGHTA; CDR2 reads FQGTGA. This CDR3 is 14 amino acids long. The CDR3 spells CASSLLHSGNTIYF. Written as DNA, the CDR3 is TGTGCCAGCAGCTTATTACATTCGGGAAACACCATATATTTT.

The J gene is TRBJ2-1, the V gene TRBV7-6; 8 bases are shared with TRBD1. With V trimmed by 4 bases and J by 2 bases, 10 bases remained unmatched. CDR3 length equals 17 residues. The germline V gene has CDR1 SGHVS and CDR2 FNYEAQ. In nucleotides, the CDR3 is TGTGCCAGCAGCTCCCTCTCCGGGACAGGCGCCTACAATGAGCAGTTCTTC. This translates into CASSSLSGTGAYNEQFF.

CDR3 in DNA: TGTGCCAGCAGTCCAGGGGGCCCCGGGACAGATACGCAGTATTTT. Translation: CASSPGGPGTDTQYF. This chain uses TRBV28 with TRBJ2-3; 8 bases map to TRBD1. Germline assignment: CDR1 MDHEN and CDR2 SYDVKM. The CDR3 consists of 15 residues. Trimming took 5 bases from V and 3 from J; bases not matched to a gene: 7.

This clone is a singleton in its sample. J is TRBJ1-1 and V is TRBV5-1, with D unresolved. CDR1 and CDR2 (germline): SGHRS, YFSETQ. With 0 bases removed from V and 0 bases from J, the gap between germline ends came to 9 bases. The CDR3 spans 15 residues. Here the CDR3 reads CASSLGRIMNTEAFF. Here the CDR3 DNA reads TGCGCCAGCAGCTTGGGGCGTATTATGAACACTGAAGCTTTCTTT.

The chain has TRBV2 and TRBJ1-2, with D unclear. Trimming pared 1 base from V and 4 bases from J, leaving 7 bases between. Germline CDR1 reads SNHLY; CDR2 reads FYNNEI. This CDR3 comprises 13 residues. CDR3 in DNA: TGTGCCAGCAGTGAAGGGCAGTCCTATGGCTACACCTTC. Translation gives CASSEGQSYGYTF.

The chain uses TRBV13 and TRBJ2-1; 9 bases align to TRBD1. Per the germline V gene, CDR1 is PRHDT and CDR2 is FYEKMQ (reference sequence). The CDR3 extends over 15 amino acids. V was pared by 5 bases and J by 8 bases, with 10 bases of the junction left unmatched. The CDR3 here is CASSPGQGQGDEQFF. CDR3 nucleotide sequence: TGTGCCAGCAGCCCGGGACAGGGCCAGGGTGATGAGCAGTTCTTC. Combining the CDR3 with reference TRBV13 and TRBJ2-1 gives the whole variable domain AAGVIQSPRHLIKEKRETATLKCYPIPRHDTVYWYQQGPGQDPQFLISFYEKMQSDKGSIPDRFSAQQFSDYHSELNMSSLELGDSALYFCASSPGQGQGDEQFFGPGTRLTVL.

The rearrangement uses TRBV5-5 and TRBJ1-3; D not certain. The V end lost 0 bases, the J end lost 2 bases, and 9 bases lay between the germline ends. From germline, CDR1 is SGHKS and CDR2 YYEKEE (reference sequence). The CDR3 covers 15 residues. CDR3 nucleotide sequence: TGTGCCAGCAGCTTGGCGGCGGTTACTGGAAACACCATATATTTT. Protein: CASSLAAVTGNTIYF.

The chain uses TRBV10-3 and TRBJ1-3; D possibly corresponds to TRBD1 (5 bases). V lost 4 bases and J 9 bases, leaving 13 bases between the germline ends. Germline V gene lookup returns CDR1 ENHRY and CDR2 SYGVKD. The length of the CDR3 is 13 residues. Here the CDR3 reads CAISGAGRATIYF. CDR3 coding DNA: TGTGCCATCAGTGGGGCAGGCAGGGCCACCATATATTTT.

The gene calls are TRBV18 and TRBJ1-5; a possible D gene is TRBD1 (5 bases). The CDR3 extends over 17 amino acids. V lost 0 bases and J 0 bases, leaving 12 bases between the germline ends. Germline CDR1 and CDR2: KGHSH and LQKENI. The CDR3 DNA reads as TGTGCCAGCTCACCACCTGACAGAGAATATAGCAATCAGCCCCAGCATTTT. This gives the protein CASSPPDREYSNQPQHF. The whole variable domain, filled in from reference TRBV18 and TRBJ1-5, reads NAGVMQNPRHLVRRRGQEARLRCSPMKGHSHVYWYRQLPEEGLKFMVYLQKENIIDESGMPKERFSAEFPKEGPSILRIQQVVRGDSAAYFCASSPPDREYSNQPQHFGDGTRLSIL.

The CDR3 loop is CSALRRDEQFF. DNA for the CDR3: TGCAGTGCCTTACGTAGGGATGAGCAGTTCTTC. J is TRBJ2-1 and V is TRBV20-1; no reliable D call. The CDR3 length is 11 residues. The germline V gene encodes CDR1 DFQATT and CDR2 SNEGSKA (reference sequence). Trimming took 6 bases from V and 8 from J, leaving 11 bases between them.